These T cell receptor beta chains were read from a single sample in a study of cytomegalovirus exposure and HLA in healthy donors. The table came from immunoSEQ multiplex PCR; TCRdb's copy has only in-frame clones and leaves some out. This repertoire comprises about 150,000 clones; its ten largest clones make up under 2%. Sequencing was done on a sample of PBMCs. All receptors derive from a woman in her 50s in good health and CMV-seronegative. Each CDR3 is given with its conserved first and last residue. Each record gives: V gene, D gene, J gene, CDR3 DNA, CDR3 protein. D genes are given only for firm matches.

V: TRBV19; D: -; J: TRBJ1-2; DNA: TGTGCCAGTAACCAATTAGACAGGCCCAACTATGGCTACACCTTC; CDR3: CASNQLDRPNYGYTF
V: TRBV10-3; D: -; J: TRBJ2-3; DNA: TGTGCCATCAGTGACTATTCCACAGATACGCAGTATTTT; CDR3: CAISDYSTDTQYF
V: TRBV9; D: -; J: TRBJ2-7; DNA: TGTGCCAGCAGCGTAGTGGGCGCGAACACCGACGAGCAGTACTTC; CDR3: CASSVVGANTDEQYF
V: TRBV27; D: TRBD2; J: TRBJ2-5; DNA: TGTGCCAGCAGGTCCTTACTTAGCGGGGTAGAGACCCAGTACTTC; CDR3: CASRSLLSGVETQYF
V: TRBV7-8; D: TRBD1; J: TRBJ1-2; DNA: TGTGCCAGCAGCCTAGGACAGGGGAGAGATGGCTACACCTTC; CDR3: CASSLGQGRDGYTF
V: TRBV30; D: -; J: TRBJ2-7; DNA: TGTGCCTGGAGTGTTGAGGGTCTCTCCTACGAGCAGTACTTC; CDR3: CAWSVEGLSYEQYF
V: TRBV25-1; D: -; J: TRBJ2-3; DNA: TGTGCCAGCAGTGCGAGGGACTTCGCTCGCACAGATACGCAGTATTTT; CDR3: CASSARDFARTDTQYF
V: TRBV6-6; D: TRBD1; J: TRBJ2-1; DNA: TGTGCCAGCAGTCCGACAGGGTGGGATGAGCAGTTCTTC; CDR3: CASSPTGWDEQFF
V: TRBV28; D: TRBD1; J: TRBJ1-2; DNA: TGTGCCACACTACCCTTCGACAGGGACAGTTATGGCTACACCTTC; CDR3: CATLPFDRDSYGYTF
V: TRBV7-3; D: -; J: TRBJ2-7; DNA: TGTGCCAGCAGCCGCCAAGGGGGCGAGCAGTACTTC; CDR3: CASSRQGGEQYF
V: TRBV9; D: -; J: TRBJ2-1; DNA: TGTGCCAGCAGCGCCCCCCCCGGGGAGCAGTTCTTC; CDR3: CASSAPPGEQFF
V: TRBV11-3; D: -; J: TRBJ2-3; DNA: TGTGCCAGCAGCCTACCGGCAGATACGCAGTATTTT; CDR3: CASSLPADTQYF
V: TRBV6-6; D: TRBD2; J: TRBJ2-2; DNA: TGTGCCACAACCGGGACTAGCGGGAGTGGCGGGGAGCTGTTTTTT; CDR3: CATTGTSGSGGELFF
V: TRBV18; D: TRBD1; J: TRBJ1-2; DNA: TGTGCCAGCTCGGTTAGGGACAGGGTGTATGGCTACACCTTC; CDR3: CASSVRDRVYGYTF
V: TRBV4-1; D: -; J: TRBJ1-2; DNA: TGCGCCAGCAGCCAAGACGCCAGGCTCCCATACACCTTC; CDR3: CASSQDARLPYTF
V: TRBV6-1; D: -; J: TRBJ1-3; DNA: TGTGCCAGCAGGCGCAGGGGCCCCGGAAACACCATATATTTT; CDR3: CASRRRGPGNTIYF
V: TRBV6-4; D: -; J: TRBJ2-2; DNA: TGTGCCAGCAGTGCGGAAAGGAGCCCCACCGGGGAGCTGTTTTTT; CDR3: CASSAERSPTGELFF
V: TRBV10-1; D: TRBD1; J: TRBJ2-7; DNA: TGCGCCACCTCAGGTCTTAGACAGGGGGAAAAAGAGCAGTACTTC; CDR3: CATSGLRQGEKEQYF
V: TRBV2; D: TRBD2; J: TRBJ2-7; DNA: TGTGCCAGCAGTGAAATAGTAACCAGCGGGAGTCCAGACGAGCAGTACTTC; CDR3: CASSEIVTSGSPDEQYF
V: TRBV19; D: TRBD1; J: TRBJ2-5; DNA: TGTGCCAGTAGTGCTCCAGGGGGTCCTCCGGCTCGGACCCAGTACTTC; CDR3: CASSAPGGPPARTQYF
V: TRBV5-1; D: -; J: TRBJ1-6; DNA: TGCGCCAGCAGCTTGAACAGGGAGATAAATTCACCCCTCCACTTT; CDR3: CASSLNREINSPLHF
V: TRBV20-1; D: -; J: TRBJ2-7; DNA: TGCTCCCTGGGTCGGGATTACGAGCAGTACTTC; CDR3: CSLGRDYEQYF
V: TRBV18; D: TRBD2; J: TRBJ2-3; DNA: TGTGCCAGCTCACTCTCGACTAGCGGGAGCACAGATACGCAGTATTTT; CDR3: CASSLSTSGSTDTQYF
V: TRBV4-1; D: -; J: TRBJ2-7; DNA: TGCGCCAGCAGCCAAGCGACGGGGCAGGGGATCGAGCAGTACTTC; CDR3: CASSQATGQGIEQYF
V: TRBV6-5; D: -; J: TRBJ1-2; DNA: TGTGCCAGCAGTTACGGGCTGAACTATGGCTACACCTTC; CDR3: CASSYGLNYGYTF
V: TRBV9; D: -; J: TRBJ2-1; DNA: TGTGCCAGCAGCGTAGAGGGGGTAACAGCGTACAATGAGCAGTTCTTC; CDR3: CASSVEGVTAYNEQFF
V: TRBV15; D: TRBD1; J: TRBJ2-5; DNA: TGTGCCACCAGCAGAGATTTCACGACAGGGATAGAGACCCAGTACTTC; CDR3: CATSRDFTTGIETQYF
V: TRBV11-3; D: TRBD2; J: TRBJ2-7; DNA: TGTGCCAGCAGCCCAGGCCCACTTGGCGGGGGGAAGCAGTACTTC; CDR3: CASSPGPLGGGKQYF
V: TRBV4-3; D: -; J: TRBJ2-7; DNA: TGCGCCAGCATCTCAAATCTCGGTAGTCCCCAGGGGGAGCAGTACTTC; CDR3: CASISNLGSPQGEQYF
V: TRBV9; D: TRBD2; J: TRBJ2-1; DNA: TGTGCCAGCAGCGATCTAGCGGGAGACTACAATGAGCAGTTCTTC; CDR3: CASSDLAGDYNEQFF
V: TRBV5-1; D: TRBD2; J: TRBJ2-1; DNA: TGCGCCAGCAGCTTGGGACTAGCGGGACTGTTCTTC; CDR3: CASSLGLAGLFF
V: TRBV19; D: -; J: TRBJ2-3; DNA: TGTGCCAGTAGGCCCTCAAGGTCTAGCGTGACAGATACGCAGTATTTT; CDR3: CASRPSRSSVTDTQYF
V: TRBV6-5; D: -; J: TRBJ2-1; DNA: TGTGCCAGCAGTTACCAAGCAAGCTCCTACAATGAGCAGTTCTTC; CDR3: CASSYQASSYNEQFF
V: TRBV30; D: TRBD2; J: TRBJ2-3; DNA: TGTGCCTGGCGGGGGGGAGTAGCAAGCACAGATACGCAGTATTTT; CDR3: CAWRGGVASTDTQYF
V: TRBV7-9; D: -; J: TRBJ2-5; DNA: TGTGCCAGCAGCTTAGAGCAGGTAGAGACCCAGTACTTC; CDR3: CASSLEQVETQYF
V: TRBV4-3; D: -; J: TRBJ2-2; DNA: TGCGCCAGCAGCCATCGTACCGGGGAGCTGTTTTTT; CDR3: CASSHRTGELFF
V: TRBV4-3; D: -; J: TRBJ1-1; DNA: TGCGCCAGCAGCCAAGATTTCATGAACACTGAAGCTTTCTTT; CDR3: CASSQDFMNTEAFF
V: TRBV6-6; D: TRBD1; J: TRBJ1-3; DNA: TGTGCCAGCAGTTCTACAGGGGGCATTGGAAACACCATATATTTT; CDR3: CASSSTGGIGNTIYF
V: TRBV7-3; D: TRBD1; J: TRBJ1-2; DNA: TGTGCCAGCAGCCCAGGGGGCCAGAACAATGGCTACACCTTC; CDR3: CASSPGGQNNGYTF
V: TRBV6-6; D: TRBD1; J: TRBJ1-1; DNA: TGTGCCAGCAGACTCAGGGACAGTGAAGCTTTCTTT; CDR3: CASRLRDSEAFF
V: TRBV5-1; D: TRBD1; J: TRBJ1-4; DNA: TGCGCCAGCAGCTTGGTAGGACAGGGAGGTAATGAAAAACTGTTTTTT; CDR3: CASSLVGQGGNEKLFF
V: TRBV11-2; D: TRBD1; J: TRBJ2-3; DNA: TGTGCCAGCAGTGATACAGGGGACGCCACAGATACGCAGTATTTT; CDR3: CASSDTGDATDTQYF
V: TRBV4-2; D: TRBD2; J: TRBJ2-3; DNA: TGTGCCAGCAGCACTGGGATTGCGGGGGGCACAGATACGCAGTATTTT; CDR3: CASSTGIAGGTDTQYF
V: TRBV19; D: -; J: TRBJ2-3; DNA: TGTGCCAGTATGAAACAGGGTCGGCGAGATACGCAGTATTTT; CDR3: CASMKQGRRDTQYF
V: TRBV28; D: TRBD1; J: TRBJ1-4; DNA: TGTGCCAGCAGTCGTACCGGGACAGCTAATGAAAAACTGTTTTTT; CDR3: CASSRTGTANEKLFF
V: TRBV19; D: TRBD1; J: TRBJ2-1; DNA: TGTGCCAGTAGTACCCCCGGGACAGGGATTTTCTACAATGAGCAGTTCTTC; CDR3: CASSTPGTGIFYNEQFF
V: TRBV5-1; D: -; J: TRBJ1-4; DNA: TGCGCCAGCAGCTTGGGGGGGGCTAATGAAAAACTGTTTTTT; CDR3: CASSLGGANEKLFF
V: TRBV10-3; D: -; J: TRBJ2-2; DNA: TGTGCCATCAGTGACCCAGGGGGGTCCCCATACCTCAACACCGGGGAGCTGTTTTTT; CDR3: CAISDPGGSPYLNTGELFF
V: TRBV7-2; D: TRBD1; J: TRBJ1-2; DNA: TGTGCCAGCAGCTTAGCTCGGGACAGGGGCGTCTATGGCTACACCTTC; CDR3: CASSLARDRGVYGYTF
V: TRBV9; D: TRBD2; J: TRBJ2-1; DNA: TGTGCCAGCAGCGTAGGGTTGGGTAGCGGGGGATACAATGAGCAGTTCTTC; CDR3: CASSVGLGSGGYNEQFF
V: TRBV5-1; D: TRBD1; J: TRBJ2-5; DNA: TGCGCCAGCAGCTTGGCCTTCACCGGACAGGGGAAGGAGACCCAGTACTTC; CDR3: CASSLAFTGQGKETQYF
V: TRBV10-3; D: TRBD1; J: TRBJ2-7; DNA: TGTGCCATCAGCAGGGGGCTTGATCGATACGAGCAGTACTTC; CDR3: CAISRGLDRYEQYF